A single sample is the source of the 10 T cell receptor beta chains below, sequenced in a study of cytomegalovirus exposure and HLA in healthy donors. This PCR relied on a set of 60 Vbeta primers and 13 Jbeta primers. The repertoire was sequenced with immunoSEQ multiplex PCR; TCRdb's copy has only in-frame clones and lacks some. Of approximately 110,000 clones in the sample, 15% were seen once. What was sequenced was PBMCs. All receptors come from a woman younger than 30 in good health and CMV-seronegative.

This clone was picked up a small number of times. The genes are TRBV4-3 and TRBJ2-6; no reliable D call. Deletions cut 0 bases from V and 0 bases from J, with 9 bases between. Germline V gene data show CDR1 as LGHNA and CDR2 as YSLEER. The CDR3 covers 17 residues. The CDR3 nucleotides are TGCGCCAGCAGCCAAGATCCCCTGTCCTCTGGGGCCAACGTCCTGACTTTC. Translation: CASSQDPLSSGANVLTF.

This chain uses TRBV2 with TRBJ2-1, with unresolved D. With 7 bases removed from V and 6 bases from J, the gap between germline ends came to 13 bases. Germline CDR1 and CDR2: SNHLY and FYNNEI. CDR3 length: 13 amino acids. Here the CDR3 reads CASTPIGFNEQFF. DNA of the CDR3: TGTGCCAGCACCCCGATCGGGTTCAATGAGCAGTTCTTC.

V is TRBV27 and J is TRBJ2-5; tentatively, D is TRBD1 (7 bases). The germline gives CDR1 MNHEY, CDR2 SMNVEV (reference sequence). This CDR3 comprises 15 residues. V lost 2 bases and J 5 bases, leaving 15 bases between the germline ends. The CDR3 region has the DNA TGTGCCAGCAGTTTAGCCGAGGGGGCGGGGGAGACCCAGTACTTC. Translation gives CASSLAEGAGETQYF.

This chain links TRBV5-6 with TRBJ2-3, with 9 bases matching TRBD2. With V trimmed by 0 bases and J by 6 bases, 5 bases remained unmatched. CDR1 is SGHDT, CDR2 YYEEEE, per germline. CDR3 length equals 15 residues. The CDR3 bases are TGTGCCAGCAGCTTGGTGCTAGCGGGGAGGGATACGCAGTATTTT. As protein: CASSLVLAGRDTQYF.

The CDR3 sequence is CSVGHSYEQYF. CDR3 nucleotides: TGCAGCGTCGGACATTCCTACGAGCAGTACTTC. This sequence joins TRBV29-1 and TRBJ2-5; D perhaps matches TRBD1 (5 bases). With the DNA end fitting TRBJ2-7 better, the J assignment may be wrong. The length of the CDR3 is 11 residues. CDR1 and CDR2 from the germline V gene are SQVTM and ANQGSEA.

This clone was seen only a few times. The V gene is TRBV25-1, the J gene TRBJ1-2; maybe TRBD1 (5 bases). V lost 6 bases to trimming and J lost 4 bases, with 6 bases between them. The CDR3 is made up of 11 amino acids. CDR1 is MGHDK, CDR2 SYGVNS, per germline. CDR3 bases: TGTGCCAGCAGACAGGCCTATGGCTACACCTTC. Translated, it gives CASRQAYGYTF.

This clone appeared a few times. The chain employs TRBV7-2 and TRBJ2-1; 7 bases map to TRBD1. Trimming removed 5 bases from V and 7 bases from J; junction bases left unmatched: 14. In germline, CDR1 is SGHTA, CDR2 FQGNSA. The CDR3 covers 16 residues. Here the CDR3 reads CASSPRGTVTGNEQFF. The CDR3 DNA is TGTGCCAGCAGCCCCCGAGGGACAGTTACTGGAAATGAGCAGTTCTTC.

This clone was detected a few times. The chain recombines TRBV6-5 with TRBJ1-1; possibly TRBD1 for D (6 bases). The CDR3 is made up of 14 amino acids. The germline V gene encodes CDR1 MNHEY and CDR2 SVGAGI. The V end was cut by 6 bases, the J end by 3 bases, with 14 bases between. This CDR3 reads CASRYAGADTEAFF. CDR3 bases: TGTGCCAGCAGATACGCGGGGGCGGACACTGAAGCTTTCTTT.

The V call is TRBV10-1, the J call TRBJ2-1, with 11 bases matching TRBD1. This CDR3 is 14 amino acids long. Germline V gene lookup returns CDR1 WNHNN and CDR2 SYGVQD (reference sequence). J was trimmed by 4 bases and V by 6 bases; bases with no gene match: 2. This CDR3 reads CASSRDRGYNEQFF. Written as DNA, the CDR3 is TGCGCCAGCAGCCGGGACAGGGGGTACAATGAGCAGTTCTTC.

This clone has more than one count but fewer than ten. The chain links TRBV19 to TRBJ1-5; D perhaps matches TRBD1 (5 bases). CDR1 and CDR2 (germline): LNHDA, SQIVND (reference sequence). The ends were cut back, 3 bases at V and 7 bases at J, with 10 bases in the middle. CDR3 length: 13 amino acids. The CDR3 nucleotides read TGTGCCAGTAGTATGGCAGGGCGGCAGCCCCAGCATTTT. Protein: CASSMAGRQPQHF. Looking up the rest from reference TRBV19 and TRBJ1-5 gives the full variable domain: DGGITQSPKYLFRKEGQNVTLSCEQNLNHDAMYWYRQDPGQGLRLIYYSQIVNDFQKGDIAEGYSVSREKKESFPLTVTSAQKNPTAFYLCASSMAGRQPQHFGDGTRLSIL.